This T cell receptor beta chain was captured by sequencing in a study of T cell responses to AZD1222 COVID-19 vaccine. Study findings and constraints: Repertoires were sampled only after the peak T cell response.

Remarks on this clone: The antigen remains undetermined.

Germline V gene data show CDR1 as MNHNY and CDR2 as SVGAGI (reference sequence). J gave up 7 bases and V 11 bases, and 13 bases lay outside the gene matches. The CDR3 totals 15 residues. Clones were read by immunoSEQ multiplex PCR, and TCRdb kept only the in-frame ones, dropping some. The sample shows some 90,000 clones, over 80% of them seen only once. The sequenced sample was peripheral blood, obtained on day 0 of AZD1222 vaccination. The chain recombines TRBV6-6 with TRBJ2-2; 10 bases align to TRBD2. The receptor was isolated from an adult in good health. The CDR3 coding sequence is TGTGCCGCTACCTGGGGGCTAGCGGGGGACGGGGAGCTGTTTTTT. Translation gives CAATWGLAGDGELFF.